This T cell receptor beta chain was recorded in a study of cytomegalovirus exposure and HLA in healthy donors. CDR3 length equals 16 residues. The trim removed 4 bases at V and 5 bases at J, leaving 10 bases unmatched. Germline V gene sequence: CDR1 MNHNS, CDR2 SASEGT. TCRdb keeps only in-frame clones here, not all; method: immunoSEQ multiplex PCR. The sample includes 150,000 or so clones, about 89% seen only once; the top ten take about 3.1%. This sequence was found in a woman aged 18-30 years in good health and CMV-seropositive. The source material was PBMCs. The rearrangement joins TRBV6-1 to TRBJ2-1; 8 nucleotides agree with TRBD2. In nucleotides, the CDR3 is TGTGCCAGCAGTGGCGAGCGGGAGTGGGGGAACAATGAGCAGTTCTTC. It encodes CASSGEREWGNNEQFF.